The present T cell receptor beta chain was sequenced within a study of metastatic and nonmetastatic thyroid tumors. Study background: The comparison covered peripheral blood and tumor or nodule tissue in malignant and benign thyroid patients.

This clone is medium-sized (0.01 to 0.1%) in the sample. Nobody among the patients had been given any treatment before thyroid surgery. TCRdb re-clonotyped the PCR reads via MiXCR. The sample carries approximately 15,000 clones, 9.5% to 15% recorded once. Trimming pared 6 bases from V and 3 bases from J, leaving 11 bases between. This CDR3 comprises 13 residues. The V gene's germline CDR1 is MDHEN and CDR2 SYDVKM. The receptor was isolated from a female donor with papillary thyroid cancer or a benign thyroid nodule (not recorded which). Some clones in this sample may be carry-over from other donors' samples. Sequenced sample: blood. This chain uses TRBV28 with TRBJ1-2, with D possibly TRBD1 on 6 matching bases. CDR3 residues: CASSQRQDYGYTF. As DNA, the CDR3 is TGTGCCAGCAGCCAGAGACAGGACTATGGCTACACCTTC.